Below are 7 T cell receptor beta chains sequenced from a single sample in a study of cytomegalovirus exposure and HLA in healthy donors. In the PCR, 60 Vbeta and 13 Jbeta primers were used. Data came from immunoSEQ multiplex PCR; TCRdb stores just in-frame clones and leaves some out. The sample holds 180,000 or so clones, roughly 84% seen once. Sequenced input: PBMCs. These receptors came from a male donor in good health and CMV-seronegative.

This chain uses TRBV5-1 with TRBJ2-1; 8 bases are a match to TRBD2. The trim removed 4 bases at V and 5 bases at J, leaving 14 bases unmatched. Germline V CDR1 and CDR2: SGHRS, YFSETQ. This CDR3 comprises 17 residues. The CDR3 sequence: CASSVLAGRPRNNEQFF. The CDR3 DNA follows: TGCGCCAGCAGCGTTTTAGCGGGGAGACCGAGAAACAATGAGCAGTTCTTC.

This CDR3 is CASSARDRGFGEQYF. CDR3 nucleotide sequence: TGTGCCAGCAGCGCCCGGGACAGGGGTTTTGGCGAGCAGTACTTC. The genes are TRBV9 and TRBJ2-5; 10 bases match TRBD1. Gene TRBJ2-7 matches the end of the DNA better, so the J call may be wrong. CDR1 is SGDLS, CDR2 YYNGEE, per germline. This CDR3 is built from 15 residues.

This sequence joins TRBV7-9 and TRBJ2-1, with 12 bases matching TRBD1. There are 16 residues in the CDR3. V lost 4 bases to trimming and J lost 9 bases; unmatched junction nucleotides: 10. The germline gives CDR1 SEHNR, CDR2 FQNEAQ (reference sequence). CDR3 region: CASSSSGTGGRGEQFF. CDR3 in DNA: TGTGCCAGCAGCTCATCCGGGACAGGGGGCCGGGGTGAGCAGTTCTTC.

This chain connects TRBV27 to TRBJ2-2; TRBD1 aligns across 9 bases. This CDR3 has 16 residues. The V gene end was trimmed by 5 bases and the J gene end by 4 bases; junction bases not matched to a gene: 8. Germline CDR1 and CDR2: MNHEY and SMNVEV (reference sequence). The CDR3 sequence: CASSNPQGAATGELFF. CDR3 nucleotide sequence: TGTGCCAGCAGTAACCCACAGGGGGCAGCCACCGGGGAGCTGTTTTTT.

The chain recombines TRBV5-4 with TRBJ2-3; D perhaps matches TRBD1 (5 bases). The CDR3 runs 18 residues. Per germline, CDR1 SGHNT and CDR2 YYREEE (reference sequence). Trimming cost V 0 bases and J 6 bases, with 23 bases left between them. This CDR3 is CASSLASSPTDLSDTQYF. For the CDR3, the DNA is TGTGCCAGCAGCTTGGCCTCCTCACCGACAGATCTCTCCGATACGCAGTATTTT.

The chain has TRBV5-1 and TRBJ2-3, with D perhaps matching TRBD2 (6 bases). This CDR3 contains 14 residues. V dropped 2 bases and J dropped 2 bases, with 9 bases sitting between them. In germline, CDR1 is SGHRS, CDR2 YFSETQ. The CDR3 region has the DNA TGCGCCAGCAGCTTCCGGGACTCCACAGATACGCAGTATTTT. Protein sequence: CASSFRDSTDTQYF.

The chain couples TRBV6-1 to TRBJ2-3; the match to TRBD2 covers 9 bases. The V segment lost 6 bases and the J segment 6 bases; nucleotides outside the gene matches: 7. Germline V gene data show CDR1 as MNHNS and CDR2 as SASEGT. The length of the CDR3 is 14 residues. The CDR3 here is CASRRAGGLDTQYF. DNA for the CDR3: TGTGCCAGCAGGAGAGCGGGGGGCCTCGATACGCAGTATTTT.